The 25 T cell receptor beta chains given below trace back to one sample, sequenced in a study of cytomegalovirus exposure and HLA in healthy donors. Primers: 60 Vbeta forward and 13 Jbeta reverse. Clones were read by immunoSEQ multiplex PCR, and TCRdb kept only the in-frame ones, dropping some. The sample shows about 100,000 clones, 75% to 80% of them seen only once. Sequencing used PBMCs. All receptors derive from a male donor in good health and CMV-seropositive.

This clone was recorded a few times. Other DNA sequences of this sample code for an identical CDR3. The chain couples TRBV2 to TRBJ2-3; D possibly corresponds to TRBD1 (6 bases). The CDR3 contains 14 residues. The V end lost 3 bases, the J end lost 0 bases, and 7 bases lay between the germline ends. Looked up from germline, CDR1 is SNHLY and CDR2 is FYNNEI. The CDR3 spells CASSEQGSTDTQYF. CDR3 sequence (DNA): TGTGCCAGCAGTGAGCAGGGGAGCACAGATACGCAGTATTTT.

This chain uses TRBV11-2 with TRBJ2-3, with TRBD1 matching over 11 bases. This CDR3 is 18 amino acids long. CDR1 and CDR2 from the germline V gene are SGHAT and FQNNGV. J lost 2 bases, V lost 3 bases, and 10 bases had no gene match. CDR3 amino acids: CASSLGRGQGVATDTQYF. As DNA, the CDR3 is TGTGCCAGCAGCTTGGGGAGGGGACAGGGGGTAGCCACAGATACGCAGTATTTT. The variable domain in full, completed from reference TRBV11-2 and TRBJ2-3, reads EAGVAQSPRYKIIEKRQSVAFWCNPISGHATLYWYQQILGQGPKLLIQFQNNGVVDDSQLPKDRFSAERLKGVDSTLKIQPAKLEDSAVYLCASSLGRGQGVATDTQYFGPGTRLTVL.

The chain is built from TRBV9 and TRBJ2-1; 9 bases are a match to TRBD1. The trim removed 4 bases at V and 7 bases at J, leaving 9 bases unmatched. The CDR3 extends over 15 amino acids. Germline CDR1 SGDLS, CDR2 YYNGEE. CDR3 sequence: CASSTRGTGMNEQFF. CDR3 nucleotides: TGTGCCAGCAGCACGCGTGGGACAGGGATGAATGAGCAGTTCTTC.

For the CDR3, the DNA is TGTGCCAGCATTCTGACAGGGACCTATGGCTACACCTTC. It specifies CASILTGTYGYTF. The chain links TRBV21-1 to TRBJ1-2; TRBD1, as called in the table, went unchecked against the DNA. TRBV21-1 is classified as a pseudogene. The CDR3 has 13 amino acids.

As DNA, the CDR3 is TGTGCCAGCAGAGCGCGGGCGCTAGCCAAAAACATTCAGTACTTC. Its protein product is CASRARALAKNIQYF. The V call is TRBV7-3, the J call TRBJ2-4; possibly TRBD2 for D (5 bases). Germline V gene data show CDR1 as SGHTA and CDR2 as FQGTGA. Trimming took off 6 bases at V and 0 bases at J, with 12 bases between the two ends. The CDR3 runs 15 residues. The complete variable domain, with remaining parts taken from reference TRBV7-3 and TRBJ2-4, reads GAGVSQTPSNKVTEKGKYVELRCDPISGHTALYWYRQSLGQGPEFLIYFQGTGAADDSGLPNDRFFAVRPEGSVSTLKIQRTERGDSAVYLCASRARALAKNIQYFGAGTRLSVL.

The chain recombines TRBV7-3 with TRBJ1-6, with D possibly being TRBD1 (5 bases). V dropped 5 bases and J dropped 5 bases, with 7 bases sitting between them. The V gene's germline CDR1 is SGHTA and CDR2 FQGTGA. The CDR3 runs to 13 residues. CDR3 protein: CASSVTDNSPLHF. CDR3 in DNA: TGTGCCAGCAGCGTGACAGATAATTCACCCCTCCACTTT.

In this sample, this clone turned up a few times. The chain combines TRBV5-5 with TRBJ1-1; the D gene is possibly TRBD1 (5 bases). The CDR3 is 14 residues long. Germline-derived CDR1 and CDR2 are SGHKS and YYEKEE (reference sequence). With 0 bases removed from V and 5 bases from J, the gap between germline ends came to 11 bases. CDR3 amino acids: CASSLVAGGTEAFF. The CDR3 nucleotides read TGTGCCAGCAGCTTGGTAGCGGGGGGGACTGAAGCTTTCTTT.

The CDR3 nucleotides are TGTGCCAGCAGTATGACAGGGGGGAGCACTGAAGCTTTCTTT. It specifies CASSMTGGSTEAFF. J is TRBJ1-1 and V is TRBV28; 9 bases fit TRBD1. The CDR3 length is 14 residues. The J segment lost 4 bases and the V segment lost 5 bases, leaving 5 bases of the junction unmatched. Germline CDR1 reads MDHEN; CDR2 reads SYDVKM.

The genes are TRBV18 and TRBJ2-5, with 8 bases that match TRBD1. The J call may be mistaken, given a closer DNA end match to TRBJ2-7. Germline CDR1 is KGHSH and CDR2 is LQKENI. There are 17 residues in the CDR3. The CDR3 loop is CASSPILRDRWTYEQYF. The CDR3 DNA is TGTGCCAGCTCACCGATCCTCCGGGACAGGTGGACCTACGAGCAGTACTTC.

The rearrangement joins TRBV29-1 to TRBJ2-6; 11 bases are a match to TRBD1. V shed 3 bases, J shed 2 bases, and the junction held 0 bases outside the gene matches. Germline V gene sequence: CDR1 SQVTM, CDR2 ANQGSEA. This CDR3 spans 15 amino acids. The CDR3 region has the DNA TGCAGCGTTGAGGGACAGGGGGCTGGGGCCAACGTCCTGACTTTC. Amino acids: CSVEGQGAGANVLTF.

The J gene is TRBJ1-5, the V gene TRBV11-2, with 9 nucleotides matching TRBD1. The J segment lost 8 bases and the V segment lost 4 bases, leaving 6 bases of the junction unmatched. This CDR3 is 14 amino acids long. Germline V lookup: CDR1 SGHAT, CDR2 FQNNGV. CDR3 residues: CASSYDRGIKPQHF. DNA for the CDR3: TGTGCCAGCAGCTATGACAGGGGGATCAAGCCCCAGCATTTT.

The chain combines TRBV19 with TRBJ1-4; D gene unclear. V gave up 5 bases and J gave up 14 bases, with 18 bases separating them. CDR1 LNHDA and CDR2 SQIVND come from the germline V gene (reference sequence). The CDR3 totals 13 residues. The CDR3 nucleotides read TGTGCCAGTAGTCCTTCCGGTCCGGGAGGCCTGTTTTTT. The encoded protein is CASSPSGPGGLFF.

The rearrangement uses TRBV6-1 and TRBJ2-7, with TRBD2 identical over 11 bases. The V segment lost 7 bases and the J segment 7 bases; nucleotides outside the gene matches: 9. Per germline, CDR1 MNHNS and CDR2 SASEGT. The CDR3 is 14 residues long. CDR3 in DNA: TGTGCCAGCACCGATAGCGGGAGGGCCCGTGAGCAGTACTTC. It codes for CASTDSGRAREQYF.

This clone was counted between two and nine times. This chain connects TRBV7-2 to TRBJ1-2; no definite D call. V was clipped by 1 base and J by 1 base, with 7 bases between them. Looked up from germline, CDR1 is SGHTA and CDR2 is FQGNSA. This CDR3 is 14 amino acids long. CDR3 loop: CASSLETGNYGYTF. CDR3 sequence (DNA): TGTGCCAGCAGCTTAGAGACGGGTAACTATGGCTACACCTTC.

This chain uses TRBV7-9 with TRBJ2-3; TRBD2 aligns across 7 bases. The J segment lost 0 bases and the V segment lost 5 bases, leaving 14 bases of the junction unmatched. From germline, CDR1 is SEHNR and CDR2 FQNEAQ (reference sequence). The CDR3 sequence is 18 residues long. As DNA, the CDR3 is TGTGCCAGCAGCCCCCGGGGTGGGGCTAGCGGTAGCACAGATACGCAGTATTTT. Protein product: CASSPRGGASGSTDTQYF.

This rearrangement joins TRBV6-4 to TRBJ2-3; 7 bases line up with TRBD1. The CDR3 covers 13 residues. V was pared by 8 bases and J by 6 bases, with 8 bases of the junction left unmatched. CDR1 and CDR2 (germline): MRHNA, SNTAGT. Here the CDR3 reads CASATGMMDTQYF. The CDR3 region has the DNA TGTGCCAGCGCGACAGGGATGATGGATACGCAGTATTTT.

Within the sample, this clone is large (0.1 to 1%). This chain connects TRBV4-3 to TRBJ2-7, with 7 bases identical to TRBD2. Germline lookup yields CDR1 LGHNA and CDR2 YSLEER. Germline trimming cut 0 bases from V and 3 bases from J; bases unmatched to any gene: 8. The CDR3 consists of 16 residues. This CDR3 reads CASSQEFDSGNYEQYF. The CDR3 DNA sequence: TGCGCCAGCAGCCAAGAGTTCGACAGCGGGAACTACGAGCAGTACTTC.

The DNA for the CDR3 is TGCGCCAGCAGCCCCCGGGGTAGTAGGAAGTACTTC. The encoded protein is CASSPRGSRKYF. The rearrangement links TRBV5-1 to TRBJ2-7; tentative D call: TRBD2 (5 bases). Germline V gives CDR1 SGHRS, CDR2 YFSETQ. The CDR3 is made up of 12 amino acids. Trimming removed 4 bases from V and 11 bases from J, with 16 bases in between.

This chain connects TRBV5-1 to TRBJ2-2; TRBD2 aligns across 8 bases. This CDR3 is built from 16 residues. The V gene's germline CDR1 is SGHRS and CDR2 YFSETQ. V was pared by 0 bases and J by 0 bases, with 1 base of the junction left unmatched. The CDR3 DNA reads as TGCGCCAGCAGCTTGGAGGGACTAGCGAACACCGGGGAGCTGTTTTTT. The encoded protein is CASSLEGLANTGELFF. Combining the CDR3 with reference TRBV5-1 and TRBJ2-2 gives the whole variable domain KAGVTQTPRYLIKTRGQQVTLSCSPISGHRSVSWYQQTPGQGLQFLFEYFSETQRNKGNFPGRFSGRQFSNSRSEMNVSTLELGDSALYLCASSLEGLANTGELFFGEGSRLTVL.

The chain recombines TRBV6-5 with TRBJ1-2; no definite D call. CDR3 size: 14 residues. V shed 6 bases and J shed 4 bases, with 15 bases lying between them. Germline V gene lookup returns CDR1 MNHEY and CDR2 SVGAGI. Here the CDR3 reads CASRGSREGYGYTF. CDR3 nucleotide sequence: TGTGCCAGCAGAGGGTCTCGGGAGGGCTATGGCTACACCTTC.

The chain has TRBV7-2 and TRBJ1-1; perhaps TRBD1 as D (5 bases). The ends were cut back, 3 bases at V and 6 bases at J, with 11 bases in the middle. Per germline, CDR1 SGHTA and CDR2 FQGNSA. This CDR3 comprises 13 residues. The CDR3 sequence: CASSFQGTAEAFF. The CDR3 DNA reads as TGTGCCAGCAGCTTCCAGGGTACGGCTGAAGCTTTCTTT.

Remarks on this clone: Different DNA sequences within this sample yield the same CDR3. CDR3 sequence: CSVLQETQYF. In DNA form, the CDR3 reads TGCAGCGTTCTCCAAGAGACCCAGTACTTC. The V and J genes are TRBV29-1 and TRBJ2-5; the D is unclear. The CDR3 length is 10 residues. V lost 5 bases to trimming and J lost 1 base, with 2 bases between them. The germline CDR1 and CDR2 sequences are SQVTM and ANQGSEA.

The chain links TRBV15 to TRBJ2-4; TRBD2 agrees at 7 bases. V shed 1 base, J shed 6 bases, and the junction held 9 bases outside the gene matches. CDR1 is LNHNV and CDR2 is YYDKDF in the germline V gene (reference sequence). The CDR3 loop spans 16 amino acids. Written as DNA, the CDR3 is TGTGCCACCAGCAGAGTAGGGGAGGGGATTACAAACATTCAGTACTTC. Its protein is CATSRVGEGITNIQYF.

The V gene is TRBV19, the J gene TRBJ2-2; TRBD2 aligns across 13 bases. V dropped 4 bases and J dropped 5; count of bases not matched to a gene: 7. The CDR3 runs to 17 residues. Germline V gives CDR1 LNHDA, CDR2 SQIVND (reference sequence). The CDR3 loop is CASSKATSGGRTGELFF. In DNA form, the CDR3 reads TGTGCCAGTAGTAAGGCGACTAGCGGGGGGCGGACCGGGGAGCTGTTTTTT.

V gene TRBV7-9 combines with J gene TRBJ1-5; no definite D call. The V end lost 4 bases, the J end lost 7 bases, and 11 bases lay between the germline ends. Germline V CDR1 and CDR2: SEHNR, FQNEAQ (reference sequence). This CDR3 has 13 amino acids. CDR3 sequence (DNA): TGTGCCAGCAGCTACATGGGAGGCCAGCCCCAGCATTTT. Translated: CASSYMGGQPQHF.